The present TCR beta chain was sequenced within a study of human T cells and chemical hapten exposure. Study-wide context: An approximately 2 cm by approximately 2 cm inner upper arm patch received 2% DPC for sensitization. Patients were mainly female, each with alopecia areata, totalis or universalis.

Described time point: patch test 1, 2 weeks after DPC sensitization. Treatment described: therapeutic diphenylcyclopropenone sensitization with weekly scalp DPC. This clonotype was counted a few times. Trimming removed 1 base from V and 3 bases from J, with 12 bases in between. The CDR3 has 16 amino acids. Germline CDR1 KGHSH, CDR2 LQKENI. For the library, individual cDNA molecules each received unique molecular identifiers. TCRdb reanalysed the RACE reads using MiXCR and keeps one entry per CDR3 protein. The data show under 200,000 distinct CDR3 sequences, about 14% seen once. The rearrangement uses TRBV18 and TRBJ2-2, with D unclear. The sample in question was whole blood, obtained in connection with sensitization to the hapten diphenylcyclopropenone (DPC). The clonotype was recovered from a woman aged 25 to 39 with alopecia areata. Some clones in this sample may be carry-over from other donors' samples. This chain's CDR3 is CASSPRSSPYTGELFF. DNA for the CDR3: TGTGCCAGCTCACCACGCTCATCCCCCTACACCGGGGAGCTGTTTTTT.